There are many counts of the clone carrying this TCR beta chain. Its antigen is still unknown. V lost 5 bases to trimming and J lost 4 bases, with 17 bases between them. The CDR3 is 15 amino acids. The germline CDR1 and CDR2 sequences are MNHEY and SVGAGI. Naive CD4+ cells had CD25+ Tregs removed. Study-wide findings and caveats: The TCR gene usage of tumor memory CD4+ T cells clustered together with blood and lymph node memory CD4+ cells and with lymph node naive CD4+ cells.

One entry per CDR3 protein, called by TCRdb with MiXCR from the 5' RACE reads. The table shows roughly 54,000 distinct CDR3 sequences, with 17% occurring only once. The chain couples TRBV6-5 to TRBJ1-1; TRBD1 might be the D (5 bases). The receptor comes from a female donor with breast cancer. The sample taken for sequencing was naive CD4+ T cells sorted from blood. Subset specified: naive CD4+ T cells, CD4+CD45RA+CD25-. The CDR3 DNA is TGTGCCAGCAGTCCCATCCGAGGGACTACCACTGAAGCTTTCTTT. It translates to CASSPIRGTTTEAFF.